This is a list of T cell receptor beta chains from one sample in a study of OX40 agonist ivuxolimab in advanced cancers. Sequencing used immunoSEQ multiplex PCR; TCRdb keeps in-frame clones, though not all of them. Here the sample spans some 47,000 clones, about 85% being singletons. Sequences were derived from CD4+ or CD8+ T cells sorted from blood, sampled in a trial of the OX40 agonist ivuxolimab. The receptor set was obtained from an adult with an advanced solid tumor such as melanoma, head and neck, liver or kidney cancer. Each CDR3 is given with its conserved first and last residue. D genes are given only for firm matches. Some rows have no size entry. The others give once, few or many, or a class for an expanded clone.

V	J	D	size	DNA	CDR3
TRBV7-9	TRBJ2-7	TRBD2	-	TGTGCCAGCAGCCCACCAACCGGGACTAGCGGGAGCCACGAGCAGTACTTC	CASSPPTGTSGSHEQYF
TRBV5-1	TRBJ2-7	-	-	TGCGCCAGCAGCTTTTCTGTCGGGGCGGTCAGCGAGCAGTACTTC	CASSFSVGAVSEQYF
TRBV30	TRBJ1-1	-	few	TGTGCCTGGAGGGAAACGAACACTGAAGCTTTCTTT	CAWRETNTEAFF
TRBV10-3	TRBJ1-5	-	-	TGTGCCATCAGTGAGTCCGGGACAATTAATCAGCCCCAGCATTTT	CAISESGTINQPQHF
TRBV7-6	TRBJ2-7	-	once	TGTGCCAGCAGCTTACTTAGGGGATCGAACGAGCAGTACTTC	CASSLLRGSNEQYF
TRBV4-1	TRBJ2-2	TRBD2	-	TGCGCCAGCAGCCAAGGTCGGCTAGCGGGAGAAGGCGGCGGGGAGCTGTTTTTT	CASSQGRLAGEGGGELFF
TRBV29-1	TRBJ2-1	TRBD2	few	TGCAGCGTTTGGGATAGCGGGAGGGCCAGGAATGAGCAGTTCTTC	CSVWDSGRARNEQFF
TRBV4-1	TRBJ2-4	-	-	TGCGCCAGCAGCCGCGGCCAAAGTGGTGGCATTCAGTACTTC	CASSRGQSGGIQYF
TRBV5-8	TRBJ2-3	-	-	TGTGCCAGCAGCCGCCCTACGGGACCGGGATTGGGAGATACGCAGTATTTT	CASSRPTGPGLGDTQYF
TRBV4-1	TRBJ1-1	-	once	TGCGCCAGCAGCCAAGACGAATCACCGAACACTGAAGCTTTCTTT	CASSQDESPNTEAFF
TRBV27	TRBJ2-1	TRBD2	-	TGTGCCACCGGGGGGGGACTAATGTACAATGAGCAGTTCTTC	CATGGGLMYNEQFF